Presented here are 31 T cell receptor beta chains from one specimen sequenced in a study of long-term antiretroviral therapy in people with HIV. The libraries were made with immunoSEQ v3.0 at survey level. Clones were read by immunoSEQ multiplex PCR, and TCRdb kept only the in-frame ones, dropping some. The sample holds approximately 28,000 clones; roughly nine tenths are singletons and the top ten take 1%. Sample: unsorted PBMCs, taken 2 years after starting antiretroviral therapy. These receptors were collected from a man aged 50 to 60 with HIV.

The CDR3 DNA reads as TGCAGCGTTGCGGGAGGGCCTCTTGAAGAGCAGTACTTC. This sequence encodes CSVAGGPLEEQYF. This chain uses TRBV29-1 with TRBJ2-7; TRBD2 matches 8 bases. Germline trimming cut 4 bases from V and 7 bases from J; bases unmatched to any gene: 9. The CDR3 runs to 13 residues. Germline V gives CDR1 SQVTM, CDR2 ANQGSEA.

The chain uses TRBV4-3 and TRBJ1-5; 9 bases are a match to TRBD1. The CDR3 runs 15 residues. The junction had 6 bases not matched to a gene; V was cut back by 1 base and J by 8 bases. The V gene's germline CDR1 is LGHNA and CDR2 YSLEER. The CDR3 coding sequence is TGCGCCAGCAGCCAAGGCCGGACAGGGGAGAAGCCCCAGCATTTT. Its protein product is CASSQGRTGEKPQHF.

V gene TRBV29-1 combines with J gene TRBJ1-2; D call uncertain. CDR1 SQVTM and CDR2 ANQGSEA come from the germline V gene. The CDR3 consists of 14 residues. Trimming stripped 3 bases from V and 1 base from J, with 12 bases between. The CDR3 nucleotides are TGCAGCGTTGAGTTTGGGCAGGTTAACTATGGCTACACCTTC. It translates to CSVEFGQVNYGYTF.

Only a few counts were recorded for this clone. The J gene is TRBJ1-6, the V gene TRBV2, with 7 nucleotides matching TRBD1. CDR3 length: 13 residues. Germline lookup yields CDR1 SNHLY and CDR2 FYNNEI. Trimming cost V 3 bases and J 10 bases; bases outside gene matches: 3. The CDR3 loop is CASSEFRGSPLHF. The CDR3 region has the DNA TGTGCCAGCAGTGAGTTCAGGGGGTCACCCCTCCACTTT.

In this sample, this clone turned up once. This chain links TRBV7-2 with TRBJ2-7; D not certain. This CDR3 has 13 amino acids. In germline, CDR1 is SGHTA, CDR2 FQGNSA. Trimming cost V 6 bases and J 1 base, with 10 bases left between them. The CDR3 nucleotides read TGTGCCAGCAGTGTGGGCGGATCCTACGAGCAGTACTTC. Protein sequence: CASSVGGSYEQYF.

The chain employs TRBV9 and TRBJ2-5; 16 bases align to TRBD2. CDR3 length equals 17 residues. With V trimmed by 3 bases and J by 4 bases, 6 bases remained unmatched. Germline V gene lookup returns CDR1 SGDLS and CDR2 YYNGEE. CDR3 amino acids: CASSAQGLAGGLETQYF. As DNA, the CDR3 is TGTGCCAGCAGCGCCCAGGGACTAGCGGGAGGGTTAGAGACCCAGTACTTC.

The chain joins TRBV29-1 to TRBJ1-1; TRBD1 aligns across 7 bases. V shed 7 bases and J 1 base; nucleotides not matched to a gene: 3. Per germline, CDR1 SQVTM and CDR2 ANQGSEA. The length of the CDR3 is 12 residues. CDR3 DNA: TGCAGCGCTGGGGACAGGAACACTGAAGCTTTCTTT. Amino acids: CSAGDRNTEAFF.

In this sample, this clone turned up once. J is TRBJ1-2 and V is TRBV20-1; the D is unclear. CDR3 length: 10 amino acids. CDR1 is DFQATT, CDR2 SNEGSKA, per germline (reference sequence). Trimming shortened V by 3 bases and J by 3 bases, and 2 bases separated the two germline ends. The CDR3 here is CSASDYGYTF. The CDR3, as DNA: TGCAGTGCTAGTGACTATGGCTACACCTTC.

This sequence joins TRBV11-3 and TRBJ2-2; 7 positions agree with TRBD1. Germline V lookup: CDR1 SGHNT, CDR2 YENEEA. The CDR3 is 14 residues long. V lost 3 bases, J lost 4 bases, and 2 bases stayed unmatched. CDR3 DNA sequence: TGTGCCAGCAGCTTGTACAGGGGCACCGGGGAGCTGTTTTTT. Its translation: CASSLYRGTGELFF.

A single count supports this clone. The CDR3: CASSLGTGSTYEQYF. The CDR3 nucleotides are TGTGCCAGCAGCTTAGGGACAGGGTCGACCTACGAGCAGTACTTC. The chain carries TRBV7-2 and TRBJ2-7, with TRBD1 matching 8 bases. This CDR3 contains 15 residues. The V gene's germline CDR1 is SGHTA and CDR2 FQGNSA. The J segment lost 2 bases and the V segment lost 1 base, leaving 4 bases of the junction unmatched.

The rearrangement links TRBV9 to TRBJ2-5; no reliable D call. Per the germline V gene, CDR1 is SGDLS and CDR2 is YYNGEE. The CDR3 is 13 amino acids. V lost 0 bases and J lost 5, with 8 bases in between. CDR3 loop: CASSVATSETQYF. The CDR3 DNA reads as TGTGCCAGCAGCGTAGCTACGTCGGAGACCCAGTACTTC.

This chain uses TRBV7-8 with TRBJ1-4, with 9 bases identical to TRBD1. Trimming removed 7 bases from V and 5 bases from J; junction bases left unmatched: 5. CDR3 length equals 14 residues. Per the germline V gene, CDR1 is SGHVS and CDR2 is FQNEAQ. The CDR3 DNA is TGTGCCAGCACATTCGGGACAGGGAATGAAAAACTGTTTTTT. Protein: CASTFGTGNEKLFF.

This rearrangement joins TRBV13 to TRBJ1-2; 10 bases agree with TRBD1. After removal of 3 bases from V and 4 bases from J, the junction contained 5 bases not matched to a gene. The CDR3 runs 15 residues. Germline values: CDR1 PRHDT, CDR2 FYEKMQ (reference sequence). The CDR3 sequence is CASSLTGQGIYGYTF. CDR3 DNA: TGTGCCAGCAGCTTGACGGGACAGGGGATCTATGGCTACACCTTC.

DNA for the CDR3: TGTGCCAGTAGTATGTCGGTGGACAATCAGCCCCAGCATTTT. Translated, it gives CASSMSVDNQPQHF. The V gene is TRBV19, the J gene TRBJ1-5; D is ambiguous. The germline gives CDR1 LNHDA, CDR2 SQIVND (reference sequence). V lost 3 bases and J lost 3, with 9 bases in between. The CDR3 extends over 14 amino acids.

V usage is TRBV27 and J usage is TRBJ2-7; no clear D. The CDR3 loop spans 16 amino acids. CDR1 is MNHEY and CDR2 is SMNVEV in the germline V gene (reference sequence). V was shortened by 5 bases and J by 4 bases, with 21 bases between the two germline ends. For the CDR3, the DNA is TGTGCCAGCAGTGGCCGACGGAAGATAAGCTTGTACGAGCAGTACTTC. Translated, it gives CASSGRRKISLYEQYF.

This clone appeared once. The genes are TRBV11-3 and TRBJ1-1; D may be TRBD1 (5 bases). Germline CDR1 reads SGHNT; CDR2 reads YENEEA. V was shortened by 4 bases and J by 1 base, with 13 bases between the two germline ends. The CDR3 runs 15 residues. DNA for the CDR3: TGTGCCAGCAGCTCCTCCGGGGGTCCGAACACTGAAGCTTTCTTT. This codes for CASSSSGGPNTEAFF.

V gene TRBV18 combines with J gene TRBJ2-6; 7 nucleotides align to TRBD1. This CDR3 has 17 residues. Trimming removed 3 bases from V and 1 base from J; junction bases left unmatched: 6. CDR1 is KGHSH and CDR2 is LQKENI in the germline V gene. CDR3 loop: CASSPLTGQSGANVLTF. CDR3 nucleotide sequence: TGTGCCAGCTCACCCTTAACGGGACAGTCTGGGGCCAACGTCCTGACTTTC. Together with reference TRBV18 and TRBJ2-6, the CDR3 gives the full variable domain: NAGVMQNPRHLVRRRGQEARLRCSPMKGHSHVYWYRQLPEEGLKFMVYLQKENIIDESGMPKERFSAEFPKEGPSILRIQQVVRGDSAAYFCASSPLTGQSGANVLTFGAGSRLTVL.

This CDR3 is CASSNLGGPDNEQFF. The DNA for the CDR3 is TGTGCCAGTAGTAATCTTGGGGGACCTGACAATGAGCAGTTCTTC. The chain employs TRBV19 and TRBJ2-1, with D perhaps given as TRBD1 or TRBD2 (5 bases each). V gave up 4 bases and J gave up 5 bases, with 15 bases separating them. Germline assignment: CDR1 LNHDA and CDR2 SQIVND (reference sequence). The CDR3 is made up of 15 amino acids.

The chain joins TRBV28 to TRBJ2-1, with TRBD2 matching 10 bases. This CDR3 has 14 residues. Looked up from germline, CDR1 is MDHEN and CDR2 is SYDVKM. Trimming took 5 bases from V and 8 from J; bases not matched to a gene: 6. The CDR3 loop reads CASSKIAGGDEQFF. In nucleotides, the CDR3 is TGTGCCAGCAGTAAAATAGCGGGAGGCGATGAGCAGTTCTTC.

This sequence joins TRBV7-9 and TRBJ2-7, with 7 bases lining up with TRBD2. CDR1 is SEHNR, CDR2 FQNEAQ, per germline (reference sequence). Unmatched junction bases numbered 7, after V lost 5 bases and J lost 3 bases. This CDR3 contains 14 residues. As DNA, the CDR3 is TGTGCCAGCAGCCCTAGCGGCCAGGGCTACGAGCAGTACTTC. Protein: CASSPSGQGYEQYF.

The chain has TRBV7-8 and TRBJ1-5; D might be TRBD1 (5 bases). With 8 bases removed from V and 0 bases from J, the gap between germline ends came to 14 bases. The CDR3 contains 15 residues. Germline V gives CDR1 SGHVS, CDR2 FQNEAQ. The CDR3 DNA sequence: TGTGCCAGCCGGGGCAGGCGTGATAGCAATCAGCCCCAGCATTTT. Its translation: CASRGRRDSNQPQHF.

The chain is built from TRBV5-4 and TRBJ2-2; TRBD1 agrees at 9 bases. This CDR3 is built from 17 residues. The V gene's germline CDR1 is SGHNT and CDR2 YYREEE (reference sequence). V shed 4 bases, J shed 2 bases, and the junction held 9 bases outside the gene matches. The CDR3 DNA reads TGTGCCAGCAGCGTGACCTTACAGGGGGCTAACACCGGGGAGCTGTTTTTT. Translation: CASSVTLQGANTGELFF.

The rearrangement links TRBV12-5 to TRBJ2-7, with D uncertain. This CDR3 contains 15 residues. CDR1 and CDR2 (germline): LGHNT, FRNRAP. Trimming pared 0 bases from V and 2 bases from J, leaving 11 bases between. DNA for the CDR3: TGTGCTAGTGGTTTGGTACTCGGGCGAGCCTACGAGCAGTACTTC. Amino acids: CASGLVLGRAYEQYF.

The CDR3 DNA follows: TGTGCCATCAGTGGATTGAAGGGTTCCCGTTCCGATGAGCAGTTCTTC. It encodes CAISGLKGSRSDEQFF. The rearrangement joins TRBV10-3 to TRBJ2-1; D unresolved. V was cut by 4 bases and J by 8 bases, with 21 bases left in between. Germline V CDR1 and CDR2: ENHRY, SYGVKD. The CDR3 is made up of 16 amino acids.

This chain uses TRBV28 with TRBJ2-7, with 7 bases that match TRBD1. This CDR3 contains 12 residues. The germline V gene has CDR1 MDHEN and CDR2 SYDVKM. Losses at the gene ends were 8 bases for V and 1 base for J; bases not matched to a gene: 2. CDR3 in amino acids: CASADRSYEQYF. CDR3 nucleotides: TGTGCCAGCGCGGACAGGTCCTACGAGCAGTACTTC.

J is TRBJ2-3 and V is TRBV11-3; 8 bases map to TRBD2. Germline-derived CDR1 and CDR2 are SGHNT and YENEEA. This CDR3 comprises 15 residues. V dropped 5 bases and J dropped 1; count of bases not matched to a gene: 5. The CDR3 DNA follows: TGTGCCAGCAGCCTCCGGGGGGGAGGCACAGATACGCAGTATTTT. It is translated as CASSLRGGGTDTQYF.

The chain carries TRBV5-4 and TRBJ1-1, with D hard to call. The CDR3 is 13 amino acids. V lost 5 bases to trimming and J lost 1 base, with 9 bases between them. Germline CDR1 is SGHNT and CDR2 is YYREEE (reference sequence). The CDR3, as DNA: TGTGCCAGCAGTCCCGCCCCGAACACTGAAGCTTTCTTT. It codes for CASSPAPNTEAFF.

This clone was seen only a few times. The CDR3 protein is CASTPSGSMDEQFF. The CDR3 nucleotides are TGTGCCAGTACTCCTAGCGGATCAATGGATGAGCAGTTCTTC. The chain combines TRBV19 with TRBJ2-1; TRBD2 matches 7 bases. The V and J ends lost 7 bases and 8 bases, in that order; junction bases with no gene match: 11. Germline V lookup: CDR1 LNHDA, CDR2 SQIVND (reference sequence). The CDR3 loop spans 14 amino acids.

The rearrangement joins TRBV19 to TRBJ1-1; 8 bases are a match to TRBD1. The V gene end was trimmed by 10 bases and the J gene end by 0 bases; junction bases not matched to a gene: 7. CDR3 size: 14 residues. Per germline, CDR1 LNHDA and CDR2 SQIVND (reference sequence). The CDR3 DNA is TGTGCCACCCGGACAGGGCCCATGAACACTGAAGCTTTCTTT. This translates into CATRTGPMNTEAFF. The whole variable domain, filled in from reference TRBV19 and TRBJ1-1, reads DGGITQSPKYLFRKEGQNVTLSCEQNLNHDAMYWYRQDPGQGLRLIYYSQIVNDFQKGDIAEGYSVSREKKESFPLTVTSAQKNPTAFYLCATRTGPMNTEAFFGQGTRLTVV.

This sequence joins TRBV30 and TRBJ2-3, with TRBD2 matching over 11 bases. Germline V gene data show CDR1 as GTSNPN and CDR2 as SVGIG (reference sequence). The V gene end was trimmed by 2 bases and the J gene end by 6 bases; junction bases not matched to a gene: 7. CDR3 length: 15 amino acids. The CDR3 spells CAWSRASGGFDTQYF. The CDR3 DNA reads TGTGCCTGGAGTAGGGCTAGCGGGGGGTTCGATACGCAGTATTTT.

The rearrangement joins TRBV6-5 to TRBJ2-7, with D perhaps being TRBD1 or TRBD2 (5 bases each). The CDR3 loop spans 13 amino acids. Trimming removed 6 bases from V and 3 bases from J, with 12 bases in between. Germline loops: CDR1 MNHEY, CDR2 SVGAGI. The CDR3: CASSLGRNYEQYF. The CDR3 DNA reads as TGTGCCAGCAGCCTGGGACGGAACTACGAGCAGTACTTC.